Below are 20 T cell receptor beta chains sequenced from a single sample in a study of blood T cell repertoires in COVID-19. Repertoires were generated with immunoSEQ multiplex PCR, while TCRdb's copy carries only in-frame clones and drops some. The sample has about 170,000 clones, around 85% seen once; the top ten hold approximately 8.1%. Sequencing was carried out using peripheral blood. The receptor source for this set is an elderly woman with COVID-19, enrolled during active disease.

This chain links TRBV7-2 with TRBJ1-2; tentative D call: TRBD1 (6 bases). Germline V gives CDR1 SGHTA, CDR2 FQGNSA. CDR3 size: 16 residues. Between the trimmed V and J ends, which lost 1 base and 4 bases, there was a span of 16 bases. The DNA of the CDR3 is TGTGCCAGCAGCTTAGGGGGGCCCGGCACTAGCTATGGCTACACCTTC. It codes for CASSLGGPGTSYGYTF.

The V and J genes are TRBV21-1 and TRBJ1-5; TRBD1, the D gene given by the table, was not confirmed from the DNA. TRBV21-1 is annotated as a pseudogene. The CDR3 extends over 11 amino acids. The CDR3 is CASNQNQPQHF. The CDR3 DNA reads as TGTGCCAGCAATCAGAATCAGCCCCAGCATTTT.

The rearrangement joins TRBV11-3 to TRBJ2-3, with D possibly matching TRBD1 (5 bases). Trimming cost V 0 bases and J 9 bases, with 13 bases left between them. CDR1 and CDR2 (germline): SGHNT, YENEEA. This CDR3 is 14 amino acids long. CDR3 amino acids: CASSLDRPAGTQYF. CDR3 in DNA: TGTGCCAGCAGCTTAGATAGGCCCGCAGGGACGCAGTATTTT.

The CDR3 sequence: CASSLDRQGMNIQYF. The CDR3 DNA follows: TGTGCCAGCAGCCTCGACCGACAGGGGATGAACATTCAGTACTTC. The chain combines TRBV5-5 with TRBJ2-4, with 8 positions matching TRBD1. CDR1 is SGHKS, CDR2 YYEKEE, per germline (reference sequence). The CDR3 consists of 15 residues. With V trimmed by 4 bases and J by 7 bases, 10 bases remained unmatched.

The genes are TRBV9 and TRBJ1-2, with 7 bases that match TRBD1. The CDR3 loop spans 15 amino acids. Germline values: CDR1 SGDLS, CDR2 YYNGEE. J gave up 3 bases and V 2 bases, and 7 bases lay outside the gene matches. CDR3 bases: TGTGCCAGCAGCGTCCGACCCGGGACAGACTATGGCTACACCTTC. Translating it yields CASSVRPGTDYGYTF.

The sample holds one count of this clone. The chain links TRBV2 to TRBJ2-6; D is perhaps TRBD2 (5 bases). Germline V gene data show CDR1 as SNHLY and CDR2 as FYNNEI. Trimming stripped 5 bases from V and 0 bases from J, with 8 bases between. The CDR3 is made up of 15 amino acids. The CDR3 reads CASSPGVSGANVLTF. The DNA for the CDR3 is TGTGCCAGCAGTCCCGGGGTCTCTGGGGCCAACGTCCTGACTTTC.

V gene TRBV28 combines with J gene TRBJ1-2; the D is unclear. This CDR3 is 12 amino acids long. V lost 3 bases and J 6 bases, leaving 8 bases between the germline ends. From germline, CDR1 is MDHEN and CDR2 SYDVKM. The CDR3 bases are TGTGCCAGCAGTTTCTCGGGTGATGGCTACACCTTC. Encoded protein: CASSFSGDGYTF.

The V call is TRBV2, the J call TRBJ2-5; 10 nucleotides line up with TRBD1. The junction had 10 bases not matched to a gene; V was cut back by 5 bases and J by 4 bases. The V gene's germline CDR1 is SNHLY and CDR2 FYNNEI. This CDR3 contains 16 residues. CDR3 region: CASSNSRDRGGETQYF. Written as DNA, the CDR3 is TGTGCCAGCAGTAATTCCCGGGACAGGGGTGGAGAGACCCAGTACTTC.

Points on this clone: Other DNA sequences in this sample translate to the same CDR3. CDR3 sequence (DNA): TGCGCCAGCAGCTTGGGGAGCGGGGACTACAATGAGCAGTTCTTC. This codes for CASSLGSGDYNEQFF. This chain joins TRBV5-1 and TRBJ2-1, with 7 positions matching TRBD2. The trim removed 0 bases at V and 3 bases at J, leaving 3 bases unmatched. Germline V CDR1 and CDR2: SGHRS, YFSETQ. The CDR3 consists of 15 residues.

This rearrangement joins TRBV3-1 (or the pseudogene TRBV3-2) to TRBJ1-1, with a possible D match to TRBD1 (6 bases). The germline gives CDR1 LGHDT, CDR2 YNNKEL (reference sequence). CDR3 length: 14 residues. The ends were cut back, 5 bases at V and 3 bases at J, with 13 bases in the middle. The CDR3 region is CASSDTGPDTEAFF. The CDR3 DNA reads TGTGCCAGCAGCGATACAGGGCCGGACACTGAAGCTTTCTTT.

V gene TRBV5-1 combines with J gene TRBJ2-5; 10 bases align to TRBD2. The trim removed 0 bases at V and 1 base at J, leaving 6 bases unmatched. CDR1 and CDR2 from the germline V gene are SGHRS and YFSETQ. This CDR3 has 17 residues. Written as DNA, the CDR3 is TGCGCCAGCAGCTTGGGTTTCCTAGCGGGGGCCCAAGAGACCCAGTACTTC. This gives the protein CASSLGFLAGAQETQYF.

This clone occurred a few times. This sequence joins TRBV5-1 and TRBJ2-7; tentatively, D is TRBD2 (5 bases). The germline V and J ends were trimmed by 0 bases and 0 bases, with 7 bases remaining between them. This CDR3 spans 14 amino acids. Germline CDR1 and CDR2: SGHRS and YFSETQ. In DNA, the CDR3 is TGCGCCAGCAGCTTGGGCACTAGCTCCTACGAGCAGTACTTC. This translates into CASSLGTSSYEQYF. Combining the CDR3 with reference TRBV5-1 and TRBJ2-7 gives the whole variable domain KAGVTQTPRYLIKTRGQQVTLSCSPISGHRSVSWYQQTPGQGLQFLFEYFSETQRNKGNFPGRFSGRQFSNSRSEMNVSTLELGDSALYLCASSLGTSSYEQYFGPGTRLTVT.

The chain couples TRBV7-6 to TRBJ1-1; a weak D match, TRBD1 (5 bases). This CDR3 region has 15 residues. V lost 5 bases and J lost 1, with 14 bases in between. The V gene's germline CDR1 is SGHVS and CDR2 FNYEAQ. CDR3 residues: CASSQALTGNTEAFF. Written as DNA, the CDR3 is TGTGCCAGCAGCCAAGCCCTTACAGGGAACACTGAAGCTTTCTTT.

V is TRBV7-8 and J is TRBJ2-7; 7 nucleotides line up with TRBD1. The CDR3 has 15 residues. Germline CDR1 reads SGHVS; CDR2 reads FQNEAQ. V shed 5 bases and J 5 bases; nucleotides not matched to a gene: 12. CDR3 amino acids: CASSAIPTGSHEQYF. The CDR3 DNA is TGTGCCAGCAGCGCCATACCGACAGGGTCACACGAGCAGTACTTC. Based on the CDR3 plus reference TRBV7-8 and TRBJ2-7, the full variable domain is GAGVSQSPRYKVAKRGQDVALRCDPISGHVSLFWYQQALGQGPEFLTYFQNEAQLDKSGLPSDRFFAERPEGSVSTLKIQRTQQEDSAVYLCASSAIPTGSHEQYFGPGTRLTVT.

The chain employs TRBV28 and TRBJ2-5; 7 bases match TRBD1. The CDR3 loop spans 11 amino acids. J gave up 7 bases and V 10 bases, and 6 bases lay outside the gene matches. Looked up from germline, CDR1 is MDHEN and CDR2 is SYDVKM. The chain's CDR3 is CATRQGVTQYF. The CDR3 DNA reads TGTGCCACCCGACAGGGTGTGACCCAGTACTTC.

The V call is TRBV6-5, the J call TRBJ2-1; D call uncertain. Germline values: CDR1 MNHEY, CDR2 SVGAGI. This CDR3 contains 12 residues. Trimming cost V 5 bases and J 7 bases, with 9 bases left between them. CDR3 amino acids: CASSLPSNEQFF. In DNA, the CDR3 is TGTGCCAGCAGTCTACCCTCTAATGAGCAGTTCTTC.

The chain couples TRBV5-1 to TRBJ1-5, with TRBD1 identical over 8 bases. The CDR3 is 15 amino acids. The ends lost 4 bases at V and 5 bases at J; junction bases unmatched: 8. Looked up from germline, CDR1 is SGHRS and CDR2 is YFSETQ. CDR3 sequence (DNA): TGCGCCAGCAGCCTCGGGACAGGAGTCTATCAGCCCCAGCATTTT. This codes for CASSLGTGVYQPQHF.

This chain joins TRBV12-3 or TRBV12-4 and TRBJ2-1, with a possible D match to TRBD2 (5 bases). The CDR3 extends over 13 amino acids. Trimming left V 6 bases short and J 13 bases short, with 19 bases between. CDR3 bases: TGTGCCAGCAGGAAACCGGGATCAACGAATCAGTTCTTC. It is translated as CASRKPGSTNQFF.

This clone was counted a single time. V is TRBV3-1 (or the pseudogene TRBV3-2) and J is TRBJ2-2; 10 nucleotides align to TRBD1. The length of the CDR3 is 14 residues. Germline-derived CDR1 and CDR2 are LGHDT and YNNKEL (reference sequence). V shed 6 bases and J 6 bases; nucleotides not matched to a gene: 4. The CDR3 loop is CASRQTGGAGELFF. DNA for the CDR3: TGTGCCAGCAGGCAGACAGGGGGCGCCGGGGAGCTGTTTTTT.

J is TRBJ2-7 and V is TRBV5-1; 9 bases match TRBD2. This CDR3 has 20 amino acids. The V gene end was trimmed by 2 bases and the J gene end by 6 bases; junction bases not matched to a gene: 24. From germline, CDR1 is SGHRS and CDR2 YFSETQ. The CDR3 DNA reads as TGCGCCAGCAGCTTTAGGGACGGGGTAGCGGGGGACCTGCCCTCGGGCGAGCAGTACTTC. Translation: CASSFRDGVAGDLPSGEQYF.